This TCR beta chain was recovered during a study of blood T cell repertoires in COVID-19. Turning to the study itself: From the United States, Italy and Spain came samples of acute and convalescent COVID-19. The cDNA or gDNA used as material had been derived from T cells, B-cell-depleted T cells, or PBMCs.

In the study's own analysis: Nucleated cell counts were estimated from reference gene primer amplification. Here immunoSEQ multiplex PCR was the method, and the copy in TCRdb shows in-frame clones only, minus some. V, J and clone size are taken as reported in that table, and D and trimming were inferred from the DNA itself. The profile shows 150,000 to 200,000 clones, 80% to 90% of them singletons. With 5 bases clipped from V and 7 bases from J, the junction kept 4 bases outside the gene matches. The CDR3 consists of 13 residues. Germline V gene lookup returns CDR1 SGHTA and CDR2 FQGNSA. Sequences were obtained from peripheral blood. This clonotype was obtained from a man in his fifties or sixties with active or convalescent COVID-19. The rearrangement links TRBV7-2 to TRBJ2-1; 8 bases line up with TRBD1. As DNA, the CDR3 is TGTGCCAGCAGCCCAGACAGGGGTAATGAGCAGTTCTTC. As protein: CASSPDRGNEQFF.